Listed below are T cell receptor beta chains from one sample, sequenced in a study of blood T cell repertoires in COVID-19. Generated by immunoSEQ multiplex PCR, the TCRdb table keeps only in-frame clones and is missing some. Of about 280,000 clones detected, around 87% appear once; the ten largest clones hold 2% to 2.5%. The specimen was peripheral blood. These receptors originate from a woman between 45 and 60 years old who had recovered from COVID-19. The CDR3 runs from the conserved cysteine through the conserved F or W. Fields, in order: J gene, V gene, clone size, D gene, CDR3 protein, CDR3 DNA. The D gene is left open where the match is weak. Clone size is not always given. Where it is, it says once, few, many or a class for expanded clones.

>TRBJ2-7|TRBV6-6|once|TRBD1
CASSPLVTWQGAYEQYF
TGTGCCAGCAGTCCCTTGGTTACGTGGCAGGGGGCGTACGAGCAGTACTTC
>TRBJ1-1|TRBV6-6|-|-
CASSYKGSDTEAFF
TGTGCCAGCAGTTACAAGGGGTCGGACACTGAAGCTTTCTTT
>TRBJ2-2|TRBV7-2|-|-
CASSLWASESGELFF
TGTGCCAGCAGCTTATGGGCATCTGAGTCCGGGGAGCTGTTTTTT
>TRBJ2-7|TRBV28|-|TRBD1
CASRRTGSSYEQYF
TGTGCCAGCAGAAGGACAGGGAGCTCCTACGAGCAGTACTTC
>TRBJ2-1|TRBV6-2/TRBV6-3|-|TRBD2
CASSSILAVRYNEQFF
TGTGCCAGCAGTTCCATACTAGCGGTCCGATACAATGAGCAGTTCTTC
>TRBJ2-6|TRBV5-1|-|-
CASSSNSGANVLTF
TGCGCCAGCAGCTCAAACTCTGGGGCCAACGTCCTGACTTTC
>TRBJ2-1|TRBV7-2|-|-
CASSLGRGEQFF
TGTGCCAGCAGCTTAGGGAGAGGTGAGCAGTTCTTC
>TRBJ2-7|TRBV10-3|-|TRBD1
CAIGQAPYEQYF
TGTGCCATTGGACAGGCCCCCTACGAGCAGTACTTC
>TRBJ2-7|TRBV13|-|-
CASSLQENLYEQYF
TGTGCCAGCAGCTTACAGGAAAACTTATACGAGCAGTACTTC
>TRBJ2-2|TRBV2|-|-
CASRDWRGTGELFF
TGTGCCAGCAGGGACTGGCGTGGCACCGGGGAGCTGTTTTTT
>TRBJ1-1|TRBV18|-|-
CASSPGHNGNTEAFF
TGTGCCAGCTCACCAGGACACAACGGAAACACTGAAGCTTTCTTT
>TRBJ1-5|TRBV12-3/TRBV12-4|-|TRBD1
CASSLTGYQPQHF
TGTGCCAGCAGTTTGACAGGGTACCAGCCCCAGCATTTT
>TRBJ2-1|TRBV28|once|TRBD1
CASSSLGQGAYNEQFF
TGTGCCAGCAGTTCCCTGGGACAGGGGGCCTACAATGAGCAGTTCTTC
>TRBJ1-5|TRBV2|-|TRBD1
CASSKTGDASYSNQPQHF
TGTGCCAGCAGTAAAACAGGGGACGCTTCATATAGCAATCAGCCCCAGCATTTT
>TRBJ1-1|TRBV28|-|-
CASSPPGRNTEAFF
TGTGCCAGCAGTCCCCCCGGGAGGAACACTGAAGCTTTCTTT
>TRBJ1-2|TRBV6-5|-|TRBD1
CASSSTGGHGYTF
TGTGCCAGCAGTTCCACAGGGGGCCATGGCTACACCTTC
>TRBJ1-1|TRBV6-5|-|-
CASSYNLGGTEAFF
TGTGCCAGCAGTTACAACTTAGGGGGTACTGAAGCTTTCTTT
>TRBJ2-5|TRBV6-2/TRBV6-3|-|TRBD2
CASSTPLASGRKETQYF
TGTGCCAGCAGTACACCCCTAGCTAGCGGGAGGAAAGAGACCCAGTACTTC
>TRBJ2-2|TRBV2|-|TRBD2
CASSDLAGPTGELFF
TGTGCCAGCAGTGATCTAGCGGGGCCCACCGGGGAGCTGTTTTTT
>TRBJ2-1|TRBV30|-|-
CAWSPDGRAEQFF
TGTGCCTGGAGCCCTGACGGCAGGGCTGAGCAGTTCTTC
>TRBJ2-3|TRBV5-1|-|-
CASSSTTSTDTQYF
TGCGCCAGCAGCTCTACCACTAGCACAGATACGCAGTATTTT
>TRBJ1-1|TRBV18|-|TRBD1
CASSPPEGAYSAFF
TGTGCCAGCTCACCACCGGAGGGGGCGTATTCAGCTTTCTTT
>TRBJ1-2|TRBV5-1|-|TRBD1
CASSPSRDRGLSGYTF
TGCGCCAGCAGCCCCAGTAGGGACAGGGGCCTCTCTGGCTACACCTTC
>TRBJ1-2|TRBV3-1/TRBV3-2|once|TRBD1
CASSPRQGASGYTF
TGTGCCAGCAGCCCCCGACAGGGGGCATCTGGCTACACCTTC
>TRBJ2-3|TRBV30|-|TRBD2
CAWSSLLAGSTDTQYF
TGTGCCTGGAGTTCATTACTAGCGGGGAGTACAGATACGCAGTATTTT
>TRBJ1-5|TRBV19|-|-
CASVGQSNQPQHF
TGTGCCAGTGTGGGGCAGAGCAATCAGCCCCAGCATTTT
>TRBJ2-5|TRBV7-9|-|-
CASSLGRHPQETQYF
TGTGCCAGCAGCTTAGGCAGGCATCCCCAAGAGACCCAGTACTTC
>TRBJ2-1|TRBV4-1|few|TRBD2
CASTLAGKDEQFF
TGCGCCAGCACACTAGCGGGGAAGGATGAGCAGTTCTTC
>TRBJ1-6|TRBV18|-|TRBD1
CASSLTEPGQGLPLHF
TGTGCCAGCTCACTCACAGAACCGGGACAGGGATTACCCCTCCACTTT
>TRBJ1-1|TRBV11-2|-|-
CASSLPVRGTEAFF
TGTGCCAGCAGCTTACCGGTCAGGGGCACTGAAGCTTTCTTT